Below, 16 T cell receptor beta chains from the same sample are listed, as sequenced in a study of T cell responses to AZD1222 COVID-19 vaccine. Method: immunoSEQ multiplex PCR; TCRdb's copy keeps in-frame clones and lacks some. Altogether around 130,000 clones are present, around 94% being singletons, with the ten largest covering approximately 6.3%. Source: peripheral blood, taken on day 0 of AZD1222 vaccination. These receptors were taken from an adult in good health.

The chain links TRBV28 to TRBJ2-7; the match to TRBD2 covers 12 bases. The V and J ends lost 4 bases and 0 bases, in that order; junction bases with no gene match: 4. Germline values: CDR1 MDHEN, CDR2 SYDVKM. The CDR3 extends over 16 amino acids. The CDR3 bases are TGTGCCAGCAGTTCCGTGACTAGCGGGAGCTCCTACGAGCAGTACTTC. Protein product: CASSSVTSGSSYEQYF. Together with reference TRBV28 and TRBJ2-7, the CDR3 gives the full variable domain: DVKVTQSSRYLVKRTGEKVFLECVQDMDHENMFWYRQDPGLGLRLIYFSYDVKMKEKGDIPEGYSVSREKKERFSLILESASTNQTSMYLCASSSVTSGSSYEQYFGPGTRLTVT.

A word on this clone: This sample includes further DNA sequences coding for the same CDR3. The chain has TRBV15 and TRBJ1-5; no clear D gene. Germline CDR1 is LNHNV and CDR2 is YYDKDF (reference sequence). The CDR3 contains 13 residues. The V end was cut by 0 bases, the J end by 4 bases, with 4 bases between. Written as DNA, the CDR3 is TGTGCCACCAGCAGAGAGGGGAATCAGCCCCAGCATTTT. This gives the protein CATSREGNQPQHF.

The chain carries TRBV21-1 and TRBJ1-5; the table calls TRBD1, which could not be checked here. TRBV21-1 is classified as a pseudogene. This CDR3 is built from 13 residues. In DNA form, the CDR3 reads TGTGCCAGCAACTCGGACAGGGGTCAGCCCCAGCATTTT. This translates into CASNSDRGQPQHF.

The J gene is TRBJ1-1, the V gene TRBV7-2, with unresolved D. The V end was cut by 5 bases, the J end by 3 bases, with 10 bases between. This CDR3 comprises 13 residues. Germline loops: CDR1 SGHTA, CDR2 FQGNSA. The CDR3 spells CASSTEVYTEAFF. CDR3 sequence (DNA): TGTGCCAGCAGCACAGAGGTCTACACTGAAGCTTTCTTT.

The chain uses TRBV12-5 and TRBJ2-4; D could derive from TRBD1 or TRBD2 (5 bases each). The germline gives CDR1 LGHNT, CDR2 FRNRAP. The CDR3 runs to 14 residues. V lost 6 bases to trimming and J lost 6 bases, with 15 bases between them. For the CDR3, the DNA is TGTGCTAGTGGCCGCTACGGGGCAGGAAACATTCAGTACTTC. Protein product: CASGRYGAGNIQYF.

The gene calls are TRBV18 and TRBJ2-7; 8 bases agree with TRBD2. Germline loops: CDR1 KGHSH, CDR2 LQKENI. V gave up 0 bases and J gave up 7 bases; unmatched junction bases: 8. The CDR3 extends over 15 amino acids. The CDR3 nucleotides are TGTGCCAGCTCACCACCCCGGGAGGGCCGAGAGGAGCAGTACTTC. Protein: CASSPPREGREEQYF.

The genes are TRBV27 and TRBJ2-1, with D unresolved. The V end was cut by 6 bases, the J end by 3 bases, with 15 bases between. The CDR3 sequence is 15 residues long. Germline lookup yields CDR1 MNHEY and CDR2 SMNVEV (reference sequence). The CDR3 sequence is CASRSSPGVYNEQFF. The CDR3 coding sequence is TGTGCCAGCAGAAGCAGCCCTGGGGTCTACAATGAGCAGTTCTTC.

The chain employs TRBV5-6 and TRBJ2-3; the match to TRBD2 covers 12 bases. Trimming cost V 0 bases and J 4 bases; bases outside gene matches: 6. The V gene's germline CDR1 is SGHDT and CDR2 YYEEEE. This CDR3 is built from 17 residues. For the CDR3, the DNA is TGTGCCAGCAGCTTGGTTAGTCTAGCGGGAGGGGCAGATACGCAGTATTTT. This encodes CASSLVSLAGGADTQYF.

This clone was observed a single time. The chain couples TRBV20-1 to TRBJ2-3, with a weak D call TRBD1 (5 bases). Trimming pared 3 bases from V and 4 bases from J, leaving 11 bases between. The CDR3 spans 13 residues. Per germline, CDR1 DFQATT and CDR2 SNEGSKA (reference sequence). Written as DNA, the CDR3 is TGCAGTGCTAGTTTTTGGGGCGCAGATACGCAGTATTTT. Translated, it gives CSASFWGADTQYF.

The chain carries TRBV19 and TRBJ1-5, with D tentatively TRBD1 (6 bases). This CDR3 spans 12 amino acids. Germline CDR1 and CDR2: LNHDA and SQIVND (reference sequence). V dropped 8 bases and J dropped 5 bases, with 10 bases sitting between them. The CDR3 bases are TGTGCCAGTCGGGAGGGGGATCAGCCCCAGCATTTT. It specifies CASREGDQPQHF.

The chain uses TRBV5-4 and TRBJ2-5, with D possibly matching TRBD2 (5 bases). From germline, CDR1 is SGHNT and CDR2 YYREEE (reference sequence). V lost 0 bases to trimming and J lost 5 bases, with 8 bases between them. This CDR3 comprises 13 residues. For the CDR3, the DNA is TGTGCCAGCAGCTTGGGGACTGAGGAGACCCAGTACTTC. Its protein product is CASSLGTEETQYF. Variable domain in full (rest from reference TRBV5-4 and TRBJ2-5): ETGVTQSPTHLIKTRGQQVTLRCSSQSGHNTVSWYQQALGQGPQFIFQYYREEENGRGNFPPRFSGLQFPNYSSELNVNALELDDSALYLCASSLGTEETQYFGPGTRLLVL.

This chain connects TRBV28 to TRBJ1-2, with TRBD1 matching over 9 bases. The CDR3 has 16 residues. V trimming: 3 bases; J trimming: 1 base; junction bases outside the gene matches: 6. Germline CDR1 and CDR2: MDHEN and SYDVKM. CDR3 DNA: TGTGCCAGCAGTTTTGCGACAGGGGGGTTTAACTATGGCTACACCTTC. It translates to CASSFATGGFNYGYTF.

This chain uses TRBV12-2 with TRBJ1-1. TRBV12-2 is a pseudogene segment. This CDR3 contains 15 residues. CDR3 region: CASRLKREVNTEAFF. DNA of the CDR3: TGTGCAAGTCGCTTAAAACGAGAGGTGAACACTGAAGCTTTCTTT.

This chain connects TRBV19 to TRBJ1-1, with D uncertain. The CDR3 totals 15 residues. Trimming left V 6 bases short and J 1 base short, with 15 bases between. The germline gives CDR1 LNHDA, CDR2 SQIVND (reference sequence). The CDR3 DNA sequence: TGTGCCAGTAGGGGCCGGGGAACGGAGAACACTGAAGCTTTCTTT. It yields the protein CASRGRGTENTEAFF.

This rearrangement joins TRBV2 to TRBJ1-1; D is unresolved. Germline CDR1 is SNHLY and CDR2 is FYNNEI. V was clipped by 6 bases and J by 0 bases, with 5 bases between them. This CDR3 is 12 amino acids long. The DNA for the CDR3 is TGTGCCAGCAGAACATTGAACACTGAAGCTTTCTTT. As protein: CASRTLNTEAFF.

V is TRBV19 and J is TRBJ1-2; D is possibly TRBD1 (5 bases). CDR3 length equals 15 residues. V lost 1 base and J lost 2, with 11 bases in between. CDR1 is LNHDA, CDR2 SQIVND, per germline (reference sequence). The CDR3 nucleotides read TGTGCCAGTAGTATAGTCCCAGGGCTGAACTATGGCTACACCTTC. Its protein product is CASSIVPGLNYGYTF.